The source of this T cell receptor (beta chain) is a study of T cells in Graves' hyperthyroidism and ophthalmopathy. Study at large: Peripheral blood samples were taken at initial diagnosis, prior to any treatment.

Trimming pared 0 bases from V and 7 bases from J, leaving 13 bases between. This CDR3 is built from 14 residues. Germline lookup yields CDR1 SGHRS and CDR2 YFSETQ. Many counts were recorded for this clonotype. Antigen unknown. Patients affected by ophthalmopathy presented a Clinical Activity Score of at least 3, a NOSPECS grade of at least 4, and disease duration below 3 months. The PBMCs had their origin in less than 13 ml of fresh peripheral blood. Notes on the study in general: Most clonotypes that expanded in the thyroid above 0.001 also showed up in blood.

Using RNA transcripts as the source, TCR beta CDR3 regions were amplified. TCR CDR3 underwent first-round RT-PCR with the HTBI primer set. TCRdb used MiXCR to reprocess the multiplex PCR reads, holding one entry per CDR3 protein. The sample holds around 600,000 distinct CDR3 sequences; approximately 15% are singletons and the top ten take around 7%. This sequence joins TRBV5-1 and TRBJ1-1; D may be TRBD1 (6 bases). Sequenced material: blood. The receptor was derived from a woman under 30 with Graves' ophthalmopathy. The CDR3 is CASSLARGPNEAFF. The CDR3 DNA sequence: TGCGCCAGCAGCTTGGCCAGGGGTCCTAATGAAGCTTTCTTT.